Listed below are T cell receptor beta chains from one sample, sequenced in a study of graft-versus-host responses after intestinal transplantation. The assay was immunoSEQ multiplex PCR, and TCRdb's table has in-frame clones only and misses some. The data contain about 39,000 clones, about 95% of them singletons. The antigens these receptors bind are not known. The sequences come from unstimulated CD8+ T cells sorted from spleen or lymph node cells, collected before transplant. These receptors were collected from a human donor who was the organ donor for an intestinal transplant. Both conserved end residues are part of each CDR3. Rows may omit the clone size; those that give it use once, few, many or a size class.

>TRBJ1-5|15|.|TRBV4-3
CASSQDSYSNQPQHF
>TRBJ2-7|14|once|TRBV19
CASSGGTAPYEQYF
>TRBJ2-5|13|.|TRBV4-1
CASSQVWGETQYF
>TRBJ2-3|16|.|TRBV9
CASSVGRTSGTDTQYF
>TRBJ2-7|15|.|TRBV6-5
CASSTRLAGLYEQYF
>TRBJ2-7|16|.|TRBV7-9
CASSLGGGTVPYEQYF
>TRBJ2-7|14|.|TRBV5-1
CASSTPGQGDEQYF
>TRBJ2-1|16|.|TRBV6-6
CASSYRQASSYNEQFF
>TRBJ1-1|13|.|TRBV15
CATSRDGNTEAFF
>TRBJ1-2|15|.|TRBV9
CASSPGGQALLGYTF
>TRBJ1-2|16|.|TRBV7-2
CASSSDSGTLNYGYTF
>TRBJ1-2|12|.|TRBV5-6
CASSLGRYGYTF
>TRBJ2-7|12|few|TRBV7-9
CASSLGQYEQYF
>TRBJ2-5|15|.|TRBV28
CASSLGGVRSETQYF
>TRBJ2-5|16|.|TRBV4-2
CASSQAEAGGQETQYF
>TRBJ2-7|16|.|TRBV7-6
CASSSWSGQGSDEQYF
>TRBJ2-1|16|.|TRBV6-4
CASSDSMTVSYNEQFF
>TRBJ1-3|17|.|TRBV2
CASIARPTGATGNTIYF
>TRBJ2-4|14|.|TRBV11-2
CASSSDRVTDIQYF
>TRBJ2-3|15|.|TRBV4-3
CASSQEGLSTDTQYF
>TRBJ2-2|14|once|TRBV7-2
CASSLAMSGGELFF
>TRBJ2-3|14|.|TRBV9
CASSVAGAADTQYF
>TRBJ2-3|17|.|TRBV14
CASSRLTSGGLTDTQYF
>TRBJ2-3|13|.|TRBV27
CASSFVPTDTQYF
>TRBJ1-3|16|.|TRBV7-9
CASSTTGTGPGNTIYF
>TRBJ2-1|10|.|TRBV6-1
CATRGSEQFF
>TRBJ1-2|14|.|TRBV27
CASTVAGGDYGYTF
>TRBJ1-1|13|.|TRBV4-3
CASSQGPNTEAFF
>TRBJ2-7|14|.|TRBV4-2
CASSQEGSSHEQYF
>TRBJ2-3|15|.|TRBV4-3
CASSQDRTGTDTQYF
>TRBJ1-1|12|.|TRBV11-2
CASSLGGVGAFF
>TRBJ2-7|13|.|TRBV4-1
CASSPPNTYEQYF
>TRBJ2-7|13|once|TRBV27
CASSFGLTYEQYF
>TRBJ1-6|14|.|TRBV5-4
CASSSKGAGSPLHF
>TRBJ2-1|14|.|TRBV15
CATSRILWRTEQFF